The clone carrying this T cell receptor (beta chain) has just a few counts. Its antigen is not known. The sample comes from a study of T cell responses to AZD1222 COVID-19 vaccine. Study details: Whether given at about 4 or about 12 weeks, second doses were pooled. General observations from the study: Donors in the cohort were predominantly white British and more often female, and clonal diversity was possibly underestimated. Close to half of all spike-specific TCRs reportedly target regions of the variants that are unmutated.

The table came from immunoSEQ multiplex PCR; TCRdb's copy has only in-frame clones and leaves some out. Of more than 85,000 clones listed, over 80% are singletons. V lost 0 bases and J 0 bases, leaving 12 bases between the germline ends. Germline CDR1 LNHDA, CDR2 SQIVND (reference sequence). This CDR3 spans 16 amino acids. This receptor was taken from an adult in good health. The rearrangement uses TRBV19 and TRBJ2-7, with unresolved D. This sample comprised peripheral blood, obtained on day 0 of AZD1222 vaccination. CDR3 protein: CASSIDIASSSYEQYF. Written as DNA, the CDR3 is TGTGCCAGTAGTATAGATATAGCCAGCAGCTCCTACGAGCAGTACTTC.